This T cell receptor beta chain stems from a study of cytomegalovirus exposure and HLA in healthy donors. Notes on the study in general: Reported results showed that the classifier diagnosed cytomegalovirus status with high specificity and sensitivity. Most TCR sequences were rare, but some public TCRs occurred in many donors. Reports indicate that TCR beta sequences accurately predicted the HLA-A and HLA-B alleles of most subjects.

In the PCR, 60 Vbeta and 13 Jbeta primers were used. The table came from immunoSEQ multiplex PCR; TCRdb's copy has only in-frame clones and leaves some out. The data hold 150,000 to 200,000 clones, with around 78% observed a single time. Notes on this clone: Its antigen is as yet unknown.

Trimming cost V 6 bases and J 0 bases, with 15 bases left between them. Germline assignment: CDR1 SQVTM and CDR2 ANQGSEA. The CDR3 contains 15 residues. At the time of sampling, donors were nominally healthy, though unrecorded immune exposures were likely. What was sequenced was PBMCs. This sequence originates from a woman between 40 and 50 years old in good health and CMV-seronegative. This chain joins TRBV29-1 and TRBJ2-1; D perhaps matches TRBD2 (6 bases). The CDR3, as DNA: TGCAGCGTCCCCCACGCGGGGAGCTCCTACAATGAGCAGTTCTTC. Protein product: CSVPHAGSSYNEQFF.